The rows below give T cell receptor beta chains drawn from one sample of a study of identical twins. TCRdb itself ran the 5' RACE reads through MiXCR, one entry per CDR3 protein. The table has around 450,000 distinct CDR3 sequences, 14% seen once. The sample also formed part of further work on yellow fever vaccine responses in identical twins.

Sequencing input: CD4+ T cells sorted from blood. The source of these receptors is a woman aged 18-29 years in good health. Each CDR3 is given with its conserved first and last residue. Each record gives: V gene, D gene, J gene, clone size, CDR3 DNA, CDR3 protein. A D gene is named only where the DNA matches it firmly. Rows give clone size only sometimes, using once, few, many, or a class for an expanded clone.

TRBV9	-	TRBJ2-7	-	TGTGCCAGCAGTCTATTCACTAGCTACCCATACTATCACTACGAGCAGTACTTC	CASSLFTSYPYYHYEQYF
TRBV10-3	-	TRBJ2-4	few	TGTGCCTTCCCGGTCGGGGCCAAAAACATTCAGTACTTC	CAFPVGAKNIQYF
TRBV3-1	-	TRBJ2-5	few	TGTGCCAGCAGCCAGGACGCCGGGACATCAAGTCGAACCCAGTACTTC	CASSQDAGTSSRTQYF
TRBV7-9	TRBD1	TRBJ1-6	many	TGTGCCAGCAGCCCAGGGGGCAAGGGGCATTCACCCCTCCACTTT	CASSPGGKGHSPLHF
TRBV5-1	-	TRBJ2-1	medium-sized	TGTGCCAGCAGCTTGGCGGGTTCCTACAATGAGCAGTTCTTC	CASSLAGSYNEQFF
TRBV20-1	-	TRBJ2-1	-	TGCAGTGCCGCAGCAGGGGGGGCGGGTAATGAGCAGTTCTTC	CSAAAGGAGNEQFF
TRBV9	TRBD2	TRBJ2-3	-	TGTGCCAGCAGCGTCGTAGCGGGAGGTGCAGATACGCAGTATTTT	CASSVVAGGADTQYF
TRBV12-3/TRBV12-4	TRBD2	TRBJ2-1	few	TGTGCCAGCAGTTTAGCCCAACTAGCGGGAGTGCCCAATGAGCAGTTCTTC	CASSLAQLAGVPNEQFF
TRBV6-5	-	TRBJ2-7	-	TGTGCCAGCAGTTACGGATGGAGCAGCTCCTACGAGCAGTACTTC	CASSYGWSSSYEQYF
TRBV5-5	-	TRBJ2-7	-	TGTGCCAGCAGCTTGGCGGTCAGGGCGGGTGGCTACGAGCAGTACTTC	CASSLAVRAGGYEQYF
TRBV3-1	TRBD2	TRBJ2-1	few	TGTGCCAGCAGCTACGGGACTAGCGGGGGGTCTTTGTACAATGAGCAGTTCTTC	CASSYGTSGGSLYNEQFF
TRBV11-2	-	TRBJ2-7	few	TGTGCCAGCAGCTTAGGGGGGCCGAAGGGCTCCTACGAGCAGTACTTC	CASSLGGPKGSYEQYF
TRBV7-8	-	TRBJ1-2	few	TGTGCCAGCAGCCTGCGGGAGTTTGGTGGCTACACCTTC	CASSLREFGGYTF
TRBV6-1	TRBD2	TRBJ2-7	few	TGTGCCAGCAAGGGGGGCTGGACTAGCAGATCCTACGAGCAGTACTTC	CASKGGWTSRSYEQYF
TRBV5-1	-	TRBJ1-1	few	TGCGCCAGCAGCTTGTCTTTTCTGGCCTCGGGGTCCGAAGCTTTCTTT	CASSLSFLASGSEAFF
TRBV6-1	-	TRBJ1-3	many	TGTGCCAGCAGCCTGGGGGGAGGGACTGGAAACACCATATATTTT	CASSLGGGTGNTIYF
TRBV4-3	TRBD2	TRBJ2-1	-	TGCGCCAGCAGCCAAGATGGGCTAGCGGGAGGGCCCTCGGATGAGCAGTTCTTC	CASSQDGLAGGPSDEQFF
TRBV4-1	-	TRBJ1-2	few	TGCGCCAGCAGCCCCCCAGGGGCGGGTAGCTATGGCTACACCTTC	CASSPPGAGSYGYTF
TRBV18	-	TRBJ2-1	-	TGTGCCAGCTCACCACCGGGGGCAGGGAATAGCTACAATGAGCAGTTCTTC	CASSPPGAGNSYNEQFF
TRBV5-1	-	TRBJ2-5	many	TGCGCCAGCAGCTCCAAGGGGCAAGAGACCCAGTACTTC	CASSSKGQETQYF
TRBV9	TRBD2	TRBJ2-1	few	TGTGCCAGCAGCGTAGTAGGGACTAGCGGGAGGTTAAGCTCCTACAATGAGCAGTTCTTC	CASSVVGTSGRLSSYNEQFF
TRBV2	-	TRBJ2-3	-	TGTGCCAGCAGTGAATCCGGCAGGGTGGGAGATACGCAGTATTTT	CASSESGRVGDTQYF
TRBV24-1	TRBD1	TRBJ2-7	-	TGTGCCACCAGTGACCCAGGGGGCTCCTACGAGCAGTACTTC	CATSDPGGSYEQYF
TRBV2	TRBD1	TRBJ2-1	-	TGTGCCAGCAGTGAACAGCAGGGGGCTATGAATGAGCAGTTCTTC	CASSEQQGAMNEQFF
TRBV6-2/TRBV6-3	-	TRBJ1-5	-	TGTGCCATCGGGTGGGGGTTTCAGCCCCAGCATTTT	CAIGWGFQPQHF
TRBV6-5	-	TRBJ2-1	few	TGTGCCAGCAGTTACTCGGGACCACTTACCTACAATGAGCAGTTCTTC	CASSYSGPLTYNEQFF
TRBV5-1	TRBD2	TRBJ2-3	-	TGCGCCAGCAGCTCCACTAGCGGGGGGGCGGTTACGCAGTATTTT	CASSSTSGGAVTQYF
TRBV18	TRBD2	TRBJ2-7	few	TGTGCCAGCTCACCATTGACTAGCGGGAAGATATACGAGCAGTACTTC	CASSPLTSGKIYEQYF
TRBV25-1	-	TRBJ1-5	few	TGTGCCAGCAGTGACAGGCCGGGTCAGCCCCAGCATTTT	CASSDRPGQPQHF
TRBV9	-	TRBJ2-2	few	TGTGCCAGCAGCGTAGGGTCCTCTCCCACCGGGGAGCTGTTTTTT	CASSVGSSPTGELFF
TRBV11-2	-	TRBJ2-7	-	TGTGCCAGCAGCTTAGTTGGACAGCCCGACGAGCAGTACTTC	CASSLVGQPDEQYF
TRBV2	-	TRBJ2-2	many	TGTGCCAGCGGCGGAACAGGCCGTAACACCGGGGAGCTGTTTTTT	CASGGTGRNTGELFF
TRBV20-1	TRBD1	TRBJ2-3	few	TGCAGTGCTGGCGACAGGGCGGATACGCAGTATTTT	CSAGDRADTQYF
TRBV11-2	TRBD2	TRBJ2-1	-	TGTGCCAGCAGCTTAGGTAGCGGGGGGACGATAAACTACAATGAGCAGTTCTTC	CASSLGSGGTINYNEQFF
TRBV20-1	TRBD1	TRBJ2-5	many	TGCAGTGCTAGCTGGACAGGGTTAAGGGAGACCCAGTACTTC	CSASWTGLRETQYF
TRBV4-1	-	TRBJ2-5	many	TGTGCCAGCAGTTTAGGTACCCAAGAGACCCAGTACTTC	CASSLGTQETQYF
TRBV11-2	TRBD1	TRBJ2-7	-	TGTGCCAGCAAAACGGGACAGCGCTACGAGCAGTACTTC	CASKTGQRYEQYF
TRBV7-2	TRBD2	TRBJ2-3	-	TGTGCCAGCAGCTTACGGGAGGCTAGCAGCACAGATACGCAGTATTTT	CASSLREASSTDTQYF
TRBV6-1	TRBD1	TRBJ2-5	-	TGTGCCAGCAGTGATGGGACAGGGGGCCAAGAGACCCAGTACTTC	CASSDGTGGQETQYF
TRBV6-2/TRBV6-3	-	TRBJ1-1	few	TGTGCCAGCAGTTACCAGGGCTACACTGAAGCTTTCTTT	CASSYQGYTEAFF
TRBV18	-	TRBJ2-1	-	TGTGCCAGCTCACCCGTACGGCTCAATGAGCAGTTCTTC	CASSPVRLNEQFF
TRBV9	TRBD2	TRBJ2-3	-	TGTGCCAGCAGCGTAGCGGTGCTAGCGGGGGGCTCTAGCACAGATACGCAGTATTTT	CASSVAVLAGGSSTDTQYF
TRBV14	TRBD2	TRBJ2-3	many	TGTGCCAGCAGTCGGACTAGCGGGGGCATCACAGATACGCAGTATTTT	CASSRTSGGITDTQYF
TRBV20-1	-	TRBJ2-1	few	TGCAGTGCCGCGGGTGGGGTAAGCTCCTACAATGAGCAGTTCTTC	CSAAGGVSSYNEQFF
TRBV20-1	-	TRBJ2-5	few	TGCAGTGCCGGTCCTTCGGGGGAGACCCAGTACTTC	CSAGPSGETQYF
TRBV12-3/TRBV12-4	-	TRBJ2-7	few	TGTGCCAGCAGCTCCAGATTTTTGGGGACGAGGACCTACGAGCAGTACTTC	CASSSRFLGTRTYEQYF
TRBV5-4	-	TRBJ2-2	-	TGTGCCAGCACCAGGGACGGAACCGGGGAGCTGTTTTTT	CASTRDGTGELFF
TRBV12-3/TRBV12-4	-	TRBJ1-1	many	TGTGCCAGCAGTTTATATTTGGGGTCAGGAACTGAAGCTTTCTTT	CASSLYLGSGTEAFF
TRBV7-9	-	TRBJ2-1	few	TGTGCCAGCAGCCGAGGGGTGAGCTCCTACAATGAGCAGTTCTTC	CASSRGVSSYNEQFF
TRBV5-1	TRBD1	TRBJ2-3	few	TGCGCCAGCAGCCTTGACAGGGGGGCAAATACGCAGTATTTT	CASSLDRGANTQYF
TRBV12-3/TRBV12-4	-	TRBJ2-7	few	TGTGCCAGCAGTCCGACAGGACGAGGCGAGCAGTACTTC	CASSPTGRGEQYF
TRBV19	-	TRBJ2-3	few	TGTGCCAGTAGTCCCAGACCAGGGGCAGATACGCAGTATTTT	CASSPRPGADTQYF